The rows below give T cell receptor beta chains drawn from one sample of a study of blood T cell repertoires in COVID-19. Measured with immunoSEQ multiplex PCR; TCRdb has only the in-frame clones, and not every one. The data contain about 50,000 clones, over 80% of them singletons. Sequencing input: peripheral blood. The receptor set was obtained from a man between 65 and 85 years old with active COVID-19. The CDR3 runs from the conserved cysteine through the conserved F or W. D genes are given only for firm matches. Clone size appears in some rows only: once, few, many, or a class for an expanded clone.

abundance: -; d_gene: TRBD1; v_gene: TRBV24-1; j_gene: TRBJ2-3; CDR3nt: TGTGCCACCAGTGACTCCGACAGGGGTAGGGCAGATACGCAGTATTTT; CDR3aa: CATSDSDRGRADTQYF
abundance: -; d_gene: -; v_gene: TRBV3-1/TRBV3-2; j_gene: TRBJ1-6; CDR3nt: TGTGCCAGCAGCCAAGACTCCGTGCGGAATTCACCCCTCCACTTT; CDR3aa: CASSQDSVRNSPLHF
abundance: few; d_gene: TRBD1; v_gene: TRBV27; j_gene: TRBJ2-5; CDR3nt: TGTGCCAGCAGTCGCAAAGGGGGCGCGGTGGAGACCCAGTACTTC; CDR3aa: CASSRKGGAVETQYF
abundance: few; d_gene: -; v_gene: TRBV28; j_gene: TRBJ1-1; CDR3nt: TGTGCCAGCAGTTCGACAGGAATCGGAAACACTGAAGCTTTCTTT; CDR3aa: CASSSTGIGNTEAFF
abundance: -; d_gene: TRBD1; v_gene: TRBV24-1; j_gene: TRBJ2-1; CDR3nt: TGTGCCACCAGTGACGGTGCCGGGACAGAAACCTACAATGAGCAGTTCTTC; CDR3aa: CATSDGAGTETYNEQFF
abundance: -; d_gene: TRBD1; v_gene: TRBV7-2; j_gene: TRBJ1-3; CDR3nt: TGTGCCAGCAGCCCACAGGGGTCTGGAAACACCATATATTTT; CDR3aa: CASSPQGSGNTIYF
abundance: -; d_gene: TRBD2; v_gene: TRBV4-1; j_gene: TRBJ2-3; CDR3nt: TGCGCCAGCAGCCATTGGGAGCGGGGGGGCAGAGATACGCAGTATTTT; CDR3aa: CASSHWERGGRDTQYF
abundance: -; d_gene: TRBD1; v_gene: TRBV5-1; j_gene: TRBJ2-1; CDR3nt: TGCGCCAGCGGTTTAGGTCGGACAGGGGTCTACAATGAGCAGTTCTTC; CDR3aa: CASGLGRTGVYNEQFF
abundance: -; d_gene: -; v_gene: TRBV4-1; j_gene: TRBJ1-6; CDR3nt: TGCGCCAGCAGCCAAGTGGGGGCCCTTTCTAATTCACCCCTCCACTTT; CDR3aa: CASSQVGALSNSPLHF
abundance: -; d_gene: TRBD2; v_gene: TRBV7-2; j_gene: TRBJ2-7; CDR3nt: TGTGCCAGTACTAGCGGGGGGGCGGCCGGGGAGCAGTACTTC; CDR3aa: CASTSGGAAGEQYF
abundance: many; d_gene: -; v_gene: TRBV30; j_gene: TRBJ2-7; CDR3nt: TGTGCCTGGAGTTTCAGGGTGGGAAGCGAGCAGTACTTC; CDR3aa: CAWSFRVGSEQYF
abundance: -; d_gene: -; v_gene: TRBV21-1; j_gene: TRBJ1-4; CDR3nt: TGTGCCAGCAGCAAGCAGACAGGGGGCCCTAATGAAAAACTGTTTTTT; CDR3aa: CASSKQTGGPNEKLFF
abundance: -; d_gene: -; v_gene: TRBV19; j_gene: TRBJ1-2; CDR3nt: TGTGCCAGTAGTTCTTTGTCAGGGGCGAATGGCTACACCTTC; CDR3aa: CASSSLSGANGYTF
abundance: -; d_gene: -; v_gene: TRBV23-1; j_gene: TRBJ1-1; CDR3nt: TGCGCCAGCAGTCAACCCACAACCCCGAACACTGAAGCTTTCTTT; CDR3aa: CASSQPTTPNTEAFF
abundance: -; d_gene: -; v_gene: TRBV2; j_gene: TRBJ1-3; CDR3nt: TGTGCCAGCAGTGAAGTGGTCGGTGTAACTGGAAACACCATATATTTT; CDR3aa: CASSEVVGVTGNTIYF
abundance: -; d_gene: -; v_gene: TRBV6-5; j_gene: TRBJ2-2; CDR3nt: TGTGCCAGCAGGCTACAGGGAATAACCGGGGAGCTGTTTTTT; CDR3aa: CASRLQGITGELFF
abundance: once; d_gene: -; v_gene: TRBV6-2/TRBV6-3; j_gene: TRBJ2-5; CDR3nt: TGTGCCAGCAGTTATTCGGAAGGGGGAAAAGAGACCCAGTACTTC; CDR3aa: CASSYSEGGKETQYF
abundance: -; d_gene: -; v_gene: TRBV11-2; j_gene: TRBJ1-1; CDR3nt: TGTGCCAGCAGCTCCTTTCCGGACACTGAAGCTTTCTTT; CDR3aa: CASSSFPDTEAFF
abundance: -; d_gene: -; v_gene: TRBV7-8; j_gene: TRBJ2-2; CDR3nt: TGTGCCAGCAGCCAACAGAACACCGGGGAGCTGTTTTTT; CDR3aa: CASSQQNTGELFF
abundance: -; d_gene: -; v_gene: TRBV7-2; j_gene: TRBJ1-2; CDR3nt: TGTGCCAGCAGCCACACCCCGAGGGATGGCTACACCTTC; CDR3aa: CASSHTPRDGYTF
abundance: -; d_gene: TRBD1; v_gene: TRBV9; j_gene: TRBJ2-3; CDR3nt: TGTGCCAGCAGCGTATCCAGGGGGCCACGCACAGATACGCAGTATTTT; CDR3aa: CASSVSRGPRTDTQYF
abundance: -; d_gene: TRBD2; v_gene: TRBV14; j_gene: TRBJ2-1; CDR3nt: TGTGCCAGCAGCCAAGTTAGCGGGGGGGCCTTCAATGAGCAGTTCTTC; CDR3aa: CASSQVSGGAFNEQFF
abundance: -; d_gene: -; v_gene: TRBV7-9; j_gene: TRBJ1-4; CDR3nt: TGTGCCAGCAGCTTACCGGAGACGTCTGCAACTAATGAAAAACTGTTTTTT; CDR3aa: CASSLPETSATNEKLFF
abundance: -; d_gene: -; v_gene: TRBV4-1; j_gene: TRBJ1-1; CDR3nt: TGCGCCAGCAGCCAAGGGAGCACTGAAGCTTTCTTT; CDR3aa: CASSQGSTEAFF
abundance: -; d_gene: TRBD1; v_gene: TRBV6-5; j_gene: TRBJ1-4; CDR3nt: TGTGCCAGCAACCAGGACAGGGGGCATGAAAAACTGTTTTTT; CDR3aa: CASNQDRGHEKLFF
abundance: -; d_gene: TRBD1; v_gene: TRBV9; j_gene: TRBJ2-7; CDR3nt: TGTGCCAGCAGCGGTGACAGGGGCCACGAGCAGTACTTC; CDR3aa: CASSGDRGHEQYF
abundance: -; d_gene: -; v_gene: TRBV7-9; j_gene: TRBJ1-3; CDR3nt: TGTGCCAGCAGCTTATCACGGGTCTCTGGAAACACCATATATTTT; CDR3aa: CASSLSRVSGNTIYF
abundance: -; d_gene: TRBD1; v_gene: TRBV30; j_gene: TRBJ1-2; CDR3nt: TGTGCAATGGACAGGCTAAACTATGGCTACACCTTC; CDR3aa: CAMDRLNYGYTF
abundance: -; d_gene: TRBD2; v_gene: TRBV29-1; j_gene: TRBJ2-1; CDR3nt: TGCAGCGCCAAAAGACGGACTAGCGACTACAATGAGCAGTTCTTC; CDR3aa: CSAKRRTSDYNEQFF
abundance: -; d_gene: TRBD2; v_gene: TRBV7-2; j_gene: TRBJ2-3; CDR3nt: TGTGCCAGCAGCTTTAGCGGGGCACCCACCGGGCAGTATTTT; CDR3aa: CASSFSGAPTGQYF
abundance: -; d_gene: TRBD1; v_gene: TRBV30; j_gene: TRBJ1-4; CDR3nt: TGTGCCCGCGGGGGGACAGGGGCAACTAATGAAAAACTGTTTTTT; CDR3aa: CARGGTGATNEKLFF
abundance: -; d_gene: -; v_gene: TRBV6-5; j_gene: TRBJ1-1; CDR3nt: TGTGCCAGCATCGGTACAGGGAGGAACACTGAAGCTTTCTTT; CDR3aa: CASIGTGRNTEAFF
abundance: -; d_gene: TRBD2; v_gene: TRBV7-9; j_gene: TRBJ2-7; CDR3nt: TGTGCCAGCAGCTTATCGGAGGGGCGGGGGTTGAATTTCGAGCAGTACTTC; CDR3aa: CASSLSEGRGLNFEQYF
abundance: -; d_gene: TRBD1; v_gene: TRBV18; j_gene: TRBJ1-2; CDR3nt: TGTGCCAGCTCACTCGGACAGGGGAAGAACTATGGCTACACCTTC; CDR3aa: CASSLGQGKNYGYTF
abundance: -; d_gene: -; v_gene: TRBV6-2/TRBV6-3; j_gene: TRBJ2-5; CDR3nt: TGTGCCAGCAGTTACGCGGGCTCTCAAGAGACCCAGTACTTC; CDR3aa: CASSYAGSQETQYF
abundance: -; d_gene: -; v_gene: TRBV10-3; j_gene: TRBJ2-3; CDR3nt: TGTGCCATCAGGGCGTCTAGCGGCACAGATACGCAGTATTTT; CDR3aa: CAIRASSGTDTQYF
abundance: -; d_gene: -; v_gene: TRBV18; j_gene: TRBJ1-1; CDR3nt: TGTGCCAGCTCCAAACTCGGGGTGCATGAAGCTTTCTTT; CDR3aa: CASSKLGVHEAFF
abundance: once; d_gene: TRBD1; v_gene: TRBV7-3; j_gene: TRBJ1-1; CDR3nt: TGTGCCAGCAGCTTAACGGGAGACAGGGGCTCTGAAGCTTTCTTT; CDR3aa: CASSLTGDRGSEAFF
abundance: -; d_gene: TRBD2; v_gene: TRBV6-5; j_gene: TRBJ2-1; CDR3nt: TGTGCCAGCAGTTCCCCTGGGCTAGCGGGGGGCAATGAGCAGTTCTTC; CDR3aa: CASSSPGLAGGNEQFF
abundance: few; d_gene: TRBD1; v_gene: TRBV24-1; j_gene: TRBJ1-5; CDR3nt: TGTGCCACCAGTGACAGACAGGGGGCCGGCAATCAGCCCCAGCATTTT; CDR3aa: CATSDRQGAGNQPQHF
abundance: -; d_gene: -; v_gene: TRBV3-1/TRBV3-2; j_gene: TRBJ2-7; CDR3nt: TGTGCCAGCAGCCCCCAGGGTCATCTAAGGGACTTC; CDR3aa: CASSPQGHLRDF
abundance: once; d_gene: -; v_gene: TRBV5-1; j_gene: TRBJ1-3; CDR3nt: TGCGCCAGCAGCGCCGGAGGGGGGGTAGCTGGAAACACCATATATTTT; CDR3aa: CASSAGGGVAGNTIYF
abundance: -; d_gene: -; v_gene: TRBV9; j_gene: TRBJ1-1; CDR3nt: TGTGCCAGCAGCGTAGCATGGGGGGGCACTGAAGCTTTCTTT; CDR3aa: CASSVAWGGTEAFF
abundance: -; d_gene: -; v_gene: TRBV5-1; j_gene: TRBJ2-7; CDR3nt: TGCGCCAGCAGCTTCACGCAGGGTTCCTACGAGCAGTACTTC; CDR3aa: CASSFTQGSYEQYF
abundance: -; d_gene: -; v_gene: TRBV9; j_gene: TRBJ2-2; CDR3nt: TGTGCCAGTACGACAGAGAACACCGGGGAGCTGTTTTTT; CDR3aa: CASTTENTGELFF
abundance: many; d_gene: -; v_gene: TRBV5-1; j_gene: TRBJ1-1; CDR3nt: TGCGCCAGCAGCTGGAAGGGAGGCCGTGAAGCTTTCTTT; CDR3aa: CASSWKGGREAFF
abundance: -; d_gene: TRBD1; v_gene: TRBV5-5; j_gene: TRBJ1-5; CDR3nt: TGTGCCAGCAGCTTAGGACAGGGGCCAAGGCAGCCCCAGCATTTT; CDR3aa: CASSLGQGPRQPQHF
abundance: -; d_gene: -; v_gene: TRBV4-3; j_gene: TRBJ2-7; CDR3nt: TGCGCCAGCAGCCCGGATTATCTACCCGGGGAGCAGTACTTC; CDR3aa: CASSPDYLPGEQYF
abundance: -; d_gene: TRBD1; v_gene: TRBV7-9; j_gene: TRBJ1-1; CDR3nt: TGTGCCAGCAGCCGCGCTCGGGACAGGGGGAACACTGAAGCTTTCTTT; CDR3aa: CASSRARDRGNTEAFF
abundance: -; d_gene: -; v_gene: TRBV7-3; j_gene: TRBJ1-6; CDR3nt: TGTGCCAGCAGCCGACAGGAGGATAATTCACCCCTCCACTTT; CDR3aa: CASSRQEDNSPLHF
abundance: -; d_gene: -; v_gene: TRBV7-7; j_gene: TRBJ2-3; CDR3nt: TGTGCCAGCAGCTCAGGAACAGATACGCAGTATTTT; CDR3aa: CASSSGTDTQYF
abundance: many; d_gene: -; v_gene: TRBV12-3/TRBV12-4; j_gene: TRBJ2-2; CDR3nt: TGTGCCAGCACAGGCCAGGGGACCGGGGAGCTGTTTTTT; CDR3aa: CASTGQGTGELFF
abundance: -; d_gene: -; v_gene: TRBV4-2; j_gene: TRBJ2-1; CDR3nt: TGTGCCAGCAGCCAAGATGCGGAGAGGGCCTACAATGAGCAGTTCTTC; CDR3aa: CASSQDAERAYNEQFF
abundance: -; d_gene: TRBD1; v_gene: TRBV5-1; j_gene: TRBJ2-7; CDR3nt: TGCGCCAGCAGCGTGGGGCACCCCGGGACAGGGGCCTACGAGCAGTACTTC; CDR3aa: CASSVGHPGTGAYEQYF
abundance: few; d_gene: TRBD1; v_gene: TRBV19; j_gene: TRBJ1-1; CDR3nt: TGTGCCAGTAGTGCCGGACAGGGAAGGGGCCTGAACACTGAAGCTTTCTTT; CDR3aa: CASSAGQGRGLNTEAFF
abundance: -; d_gene: -; v_gene: TRBV18; j_gene: TRBJ2-5; CDR3nt: TGTGCCAGCTCACCCGGCAAGGAGTACCAAGAGACCCAGTACTTC; CDR3aa: CASSPGKEYQETQYF
abundance: -; d_gene: TRBD1; v_gene: TRBV15; j_gene: TRBJ2-3; CDR3nt: TGTGCCACCAGCGGGGGACAGGGCACAGATACGCAGTATTTT; CDR3aa: CATSGGQGTDTQYF